A single sample gave rise to the 30 T cell receptor beta chains below, sequenced in a study of cytomegalovirus exposure and HLA in healthy donors (TCRdb year 2017). Receptor libraries were prepared by the immunoSEQ multiplex PCR assay. In TCRdb, the immuneACCESS table is reduced to in-frame sequences with V and J assigned. These tables do not hold every clone; where another copy was compared, an unresolved V gene accounts for under half, and the others remain unexplained. A total of roughly 280,000 clones appear in this sample, approximately 86% of them only once. The ten largest make up roughly 1% of the sample. Sequencing used PBMCs. The receptor source for this set is a woman aged 18-35 years in good health and CMV-seronegative.

This rearrangement joins TRBV28 to TRBJ1-2, with D perhaps TRBD1 (5 bases). CDR3 length: 13 amino acids. CDR1 and CDR2 (germline): MDHEN, SYDVKM. V lost 1 base, J lost 6 bases, and 9 bases lay in between. CDR3 nucleotide sequence: TGTGCCAGCAGTTTATCCGGGGGGGATGGCTACACCTTC. It yields the protein CASSLSGGDGYTF.

This clone came up once. The chain uses TRBV6-1 and TRBJ2-7; TRBD1 aligns across 12 bases. The CDR3 contains 15 residues. J was trimmed by 5 bases and V by 2 bases; bases with no gene match: 4. Germline-derived CDR1 and CDR2 are MNHNS and SASEGT. In DNA form, the CDR3 reads TGTGCCAGCAGTGAACCGGGACAGGGGGCGAACGAGCAGTACTTC. Its protein is CASSEPGQGANEQYF.

A single count supports this clone. The chain recombines TRBV7-3 with TRBJ1-2, with D unresolved. The CDR3 consists of 14 residues. Germline V gene lookup returns CDR1 SGHTA and CDR2 FQGTGA. The V gene lost 2 bases and the J gene lost 3 bases, with 10 bases spanning the gap. The CDR3 DNA reads as TGTGCCAGCAGCTTAGATCGGGGTGACTATGGCTACACCTTC. As protein: CASSLDRGDYGYTF. Variable domain in full (rest from reference TRBV7-3 and TRBJ1-2): GAGVSQTPSNKVTEKGKYVELRCDPISGHTALYWYRQSLGQGPEFLIYFQGTGAADDSGLPNDRFFAVRPEGSVSTLKIQRTERGDSAVYLCASSLDRGDYGYTFGSGTRLTVV.

The V and J genes are TRBV6-5 and TRBJ1-2; D perhaps matches TRBD1 (6 bases). The CDR3 is made up of 15 amino acids. CDR1 is MNHEY, CDR2 SVGAGI, per germline. Trimming removed 3 bases from V and 8 bases from J, with 19 bases in between. The CDR3 DNA reads TGTGCCAGCAGTTATCCAGGACAAGGGGGATGGGGCTACACCTTC. Encoded protein: CASSYPGQGGWGYTF.

The chain carries TRBV19 and TRBJ1-2; unclear D gene. In germline, CDR1 is LNHDA, CDR2 SQIVND (reference sequence). Trimming took off 0 bases at V and 1 base at J, with 9 bases between the two ends. The length of the CDR3 is 15 residues. In nucleotides, the CDR3 is TGTGCCAGTAGTATAGATCCGACATTTAACTATGGCTACACCTTC. Protein product: CASSIDPTFNYGYTF. Drawing the rest from reference TRBV19 and TRBJ1-2, the complete variable domain is DGGITQSPKYLFRKEGQNVTLSCEQNLNHDAMYWYRQDPGQGLRLIYYSQIVNDFQKGDIAEGYSVSREKKESFPLTVTSAQKNPTAFYLCASSIDPTFNYGYTFGSGTRLTVV.

This clone was found once. This chain uses TRBV14 with TRBJ2-1; D remains unclear. This CDR3 is built from 14 residues. Germline values: CDR1 SGHDN, CDR2 FVKESK. Trimming pared 4 bases from V and 1 base from J, leaving 8 bases between. CDR3 nucleotides: TGTGCCAGCAGCCCTAAGCGTTCCTACAATGAGCAGTTCTTC. Its protein is CASSPKRSYNEQFF.

J is TRBJ2-7 and V is TRBV27; maybe TRBD2 (5 bases). In germline, CDR1 is MNHEY, CDR2 SMNVEV (reference sequence). Trimming removed 2 bases from V and 5 bases from J, with 10 bases in between. CDR3 length: 13 residues. For the CDR3, the DNA is TGTGCCAGCAGTTTAGCTAGCTATCACGAGCAGTACTTC. Protein: CASSLASYHEQYF.

The chain has TRBV9 and TRBJ2-2, with 8 nucleotides matching TRBD2. The germline CDR1 and CDR2 sequences are SGDLS and YYNGEE. The V segment lost 4 bases and the J segment 6 bases; nucleotides outside the gene matches: 8. This CDR3 has 15 residues. As DNA, the CDR3 is TGTGCCAGCAGCATTACGGGGGGGCTGGCCGGGGAGCTGTTTTTT. Its protein product is CASSITGGLAGELFF.

The chain couples TRBV6-6 to TRBJ2-7; D is unclear. The CDR3 is 11 residues long. The germline V and J ends were trimmed by 0 bases and 12 bases, with 9 bases remaining between them. Germline V gene lookup returns CDR1 MNHNY and CDR2 SVGAGI (reference sequence). The CDR3 sequence: CASSYSYARYF. CDR3 sequence (DNA): TGTGCCAGCAGTTACTCCTACGCCCGGTACTTC.

The V and J genes are TRBV10-3 and TRBJ1-1; a weak D match, TRBD1 (6 bases). Per the germline V gene, CDR1 is ENHRY and CDR2 is SYGVKD. Trimming removed 8 bases from V and 3 bases from J, with 10 bases in between. The length of the CDR3 is 12 residues. The CDR3 loop reads CAIGGQDTEAFF. The CDR3, as DNA: TGTGCCATCGGGGGCCAGGACACTGAAGCTTTCTTT.

V gene TRBV9 combines with J gene TRBJ2-5; TRBD1 matches 10 bases. CDR1 is SGDLS, CDR2 YYNGEE, per germline. V was pared by 0 bases and J by 5 bases, with 1 base of the junction left unmatched. The CDR3 runs to 14 residues. The CDR3 DNA reads TGTGCCAGCAGCGTAGAGGACAGGGGGGAGACCCAGTACTTC. This encodes CASSVEDRGETQYF.

This chain uses TRBV5-1 with TRBJ1-1; 9 nucleotides align to TRBD1. The germline CDR1 and CDR2 sequences are SGHRS and YFSETQ. The CDR3 runs to 15 residues. Germline trimming cut 4 bases from V and 4 bases from J; bases unmatched to any gene: 8. CDR3 residues: CASSPGDRATTEAFF. The CDR3, as DNA: TGCGCCAGCAGCCCTGGGGACAGGGCTACCACTGAAGCTTTCTTT.

Only one count was recorded for this clone. The chain recombines TRBV11-2 with TRBJ1-2; 7 bases are a match to TRBD1. Germline V gene data show CDR1 as SGHAT and CDR2 as FQNNGV. V lost 5 bases and J lost 7; bases outside the gene matches: 10. The length of the CDR3 is 14 residues. CDR3 loop: CASSTSLTGVGYTF. For the CDR3, the DNA is TGTGCCAGCAGCACCTCCCTCACAGGGGTTGGCTACACCTTC.

This clone was seen only once. The V and J genes are TRBV28 and TRBJ2-7, with 7 bases aligning to TRBD1. The germline V gene has CDR1 MDHEN and CDR2 SYDVKM. V dropped 5 bases and J dropped 4; count of bases not matched to a gene: 8. CDR3 size: 14 residues. In nucleotides, the CDR3 is TGTGCCAGCAGTATCGGACAGGCCAGTTACGAGCAGTACTTC. The encoded protein is CASSIGQASYEQYF.

The J gene is TRBJ1-1, the V gene TRBV7-9; D not resolved. Germline assignment: CDR1 SEHNR and CDR2 FQNEAQ (reference sequence). CDR3 size: 14 residues. The germline V and J ends were trimmed by 2 bases and 10 bases, with 17 bases remaining between them. CDR3 sequence: CASSLNVDGVGAFF. The CDR3 DNA follows: TGTGCCAGCAGCTTAAACGTTGACGGGGTCGGAGCTTTCTTT.

The V and J genes are TRBV6-5 and TRBJ1-1, with 11 bases aligning to TRBD1. This CDR3 has 15 residues. Trimming removed 5 bases from V and 7 bases from J; junction bases left unmatched: 9. Germline CDR1 reads MNHEY; CDR2 reads SVGAGI. The CDR3 is CASSRWTGGEIEAFF. CDR3 nucleotide sequence: TGTGCCAGCAGTCGTTGGACAGGGGGCGAAATTGAAGCTTTCTTT.

About this clone itself: Other DNA sequences in this sample translate to the same CDR3. V is TRBV30 and J is TRBJ1-1; no firm D call. The CDR3 runs 12 residues. The V gene's germline CDR1 is GTSNPN and CDR2 SVGIG (reference sequence). V lost 0 bases to trimming and J lost 8 bases, with 10 bases between them. CDR3 sequence (DNA): TGTGCCTGGAGTGTACGGGGAACAGAAGCTTTCTTT. It codes for CAWSVRGTEAFF.

The J gene is TRBJ2-7, the V gene TRBV28; TRBD1 is a possible D gene (5 bases). Germline V gene lookup returns CDR1 MDHEN and CDR2 SYDVKM. The CDR3 is 14 amino acids. V dropped 1 base and J dropped 3 bases, with 10 bases sitting between them. The chain's CDR3 is CASSLSARDYEQYF. CDR3 DNA: TGTGCCAGCAGTTTATCTGCCAGGGACTACGAGCAGTACTTC.

The chain employs TRBV6-1 and TRBJ1-2, with TRBD1 matching 9 bases. The V and J ends lost 7 bases and 7 bases, in that order; junction bases with no gene match: 7. The CDR3 extends over 13 amino acids. Germline V gives CDR1 MNHNS, CDR2 SASEGT. CDR3 in amino acids: CASTRQGGFGYTF. The DNA for the CDR3 is TGTGCCAGCACCAGACAGGGGGGGTTTGGCTACACCTTC.

The chain employs TRBV4-1 and TRBJ1-5; 7 bases are shared with TRBD1. The CDR3 totals 17 residues. Germline trimming cut 4 bases from V and 3 bases from J; bases unmatched to any gene: 12. Germline assignment: CDR1 MGHRA and CDR2 YSYEKL. The CDR3 coding sequence is TGCGCCAGCAGCCTCCTGCGGGGACAGCGATCCAATCAGCCCCAGCATTTT. It yields the protein CASSLLRGQRSNQPQHF.

The rearrangement links TRBV19 to TRBJ2-7, with a tentative D call TRBD2 (5 bases). This CDR3 is 13 amino acids long. The V and J ends lost 1 base and 5 bases respectively, with 9 bases between them. CDR1 is LNHDA, CDR2 SQIVND, per germline (reference sequence). CDR3 amino acids: CASSIAGKNEQYF. In DNA, the CDR3 is TGTGCCAGTAGTATAGCCGGGAAGAACGAGCAGTACTTC.

The chain combines TRBV5-6 with TRBJ2-7; 9 nucleotides match TRBD2. Trimming removed 0 bases from V and 4 bases from J; junction bases left unmatched: 11. Germline values: CDR1 SGHDT, CDR2 YYEEEE. The CDR3 has 17 amino acids. CDR3 coding DNA: TGTGCCAGCAGCTTGGACGAGTGGCGGGGGGGCCGGTACGAGCAGTACTTC. Its protein is CASSLDEWRGGRYEQYF.

This chain connects TRBV2 to TRBJ2-6; 8 positions match TRBD1. Germline CDR1 reads SNHLY; CDR2 reads FYNNEI. The CDR3 has 14 residues. The V gene end was trimmed by 4 bases and the J gene end by 4 bases; junction bases not matched to a gene: 0. CDR3 DNA sequence: TGTGCCAGCAGTGGACAGGGGGGGGCCAACGTCCTGACTTTC. Protein product: CASSGQGGANVLTF.

CDR3 region: CASSWGLLRGYNEQFF. For the CDR3, the DNA is TGTGCCAGCAGCTGGGGCCTTCTGAGGGGGTACAATGAGCAGTTCTTC. The chain uses TRBV5-6 and TRBJ2-1, with D perhaps matching TRBD1 (6 bases). Germline V gives CDR1 SGHDT, CDR2 YYEEEE. Trimming pared 3 bases from V and 4 bases from J, leaving 17 bases between. This CDR3 has 16 residues.

This clone was found once. This chain links TRBV4-3 with TRBJ2-1; TRBD2 matches 12 bases. Germline V gene lookup returns CDR1 LGHNA and CDR2 YSLEER. The V and J ends lost 3 bases and 8 bases, in that order; junction bases with no gene match: 5. The CDR3 loop spans 15 amino acids. DNA of the CDR3: TGCGCCAGCAGCCACAGGACTAGCGGGGACGATGAGCAGTTCTTC. It codes for CASSHRTSGDDEQFF.

The rearrangement links TRBV6-5 to TRBJ1-4, with a weak D call TRBD1 (5 bases). Trimming stripped 0 bases from V and 3 bases from J, with 8 bases between. Per the germline V gene, CDR1 is MNHEY and CDR2 is SVGAGI. The CDR3 is 15 amino acids. The CDR3 sequence is CASSYSGGPNEKLFF. CDR3 nucleotide sequence: TGTGCCAGCAGTTACTCGGGGGGACCTAATGAAAAACTGTTTTTT.

This clone was counted between two and nine times. The rearrangement uses TRBV5-1 and TRBJ1-2; weak D call: TRBD1 (6 bases). This CDR3 is 14 amino acids long. Germline V gene sequence: CDR1 SGHRS, CDR2 YFSETQ. Trimming pared 1 base from V and 4 bases from J, leaving 11 bases between. The CDR3 nucleotides read TGCGCCAGCAGCTTGCAACAGGGCAGCTATGGCTACACCTTC. Its protein product is CASSLQQGSYGYTF.

CDR3 in amino acids: CASSPVGTGYGYTF. CDR3 bases: TGTGCCAGCAGCCCGGTAGGGACAGGCTATGGCTACACCTTC. The chain employs TRBV5-6 and TRBJ1-2; TRBD1 aligns across 8 bases. CDR3 length: 14 amino acids. Germline loops: CDR1 SGHDT, CDR2 YYEEEE. The trim removed 4 bases at V and 4 bases at J, leaving 6 bases unmatched.

The genes are TRBV28 and TRBJ2-7; TRBD1 matches 7 bases. Germline V lookup: CDR1 MDHEN, CDR2 SYDVKM. CDR3 length equals 15 residues. V lost 2 bases to trimming and J lost 4 bases; unmatched junction nucleotides: 8. CDR3 sequence (DNA): TGTGCCAGCAGTTTAGTGTTCGGGACAGAGTACGAGCAGTACTTC. Its translation is CASSLVFGTEYEQYF.

This clone was recorded a few times. The chain uses TRBV2 and TRBJ2-7, with 7 bases identical to TRBD2. This CDR3 has 15 residues. With 3 bases clipped from V and 0 bases from J, the junction kept 5 bases outside the gene matches. CDR1 is SNHLY, CDR2 FYNNEI, per germline. CDR3 region: CASSEKREASYEQYF. The CDR3 nucleotides read TGTGCCAGCAGTGAGAAGCGGGAAGCCTCCTACGAGCAGTACTTC.